This is a list of T cell receptor beta chains from one sample in a study of cytomegalovirus exposure and HLA in healthy donors. Assay: immunoSEQ multiplex PCR; the TCRdb copy retains only in-frame clones and omits some. The sample records approximately 76,000 clones, roughly 73% being singletons. Sequenced: PBMCs. These TCRs come from a woman aged 35 to 49 in good health and CMV-seropositive. Both conserved end residues are trimmed from each CDR3. The order of the fields is V gene, D gene, J gene, CDR3 protein. A D gene is named only where the DNA matches it firmly.

TRBV5-5,TRBD2,TRBJ2-1,ASSLLAGRYNEQF
TRBV5-6,-,TRBJ2-2,ASSLSPGANTGELF
TRBV19,TRBD1,TRBJ1-4,ASSFPTGGTEKLF
TRBV7-2,TRBD2,TRBJ2-3,ASSLGLAGGPGTDTQY
TRBV4-1,TRBD1,TRBJ1-2,ASKSGQGSYGYT
TRBV7-8,TRBD2,TRBJ2-3,ASSHWTSGVKYTQY
TRBV25-1,TRBD2,TRBJ2-1,ASSVDGGASIEF
TRBV6-1,-,TRBJ2-2,ASSVQVSTGELF
TRBV5-8,TRBD1,TRBJ1-5,ASSERGQGFNQPQH
TRBV5-1,TRBD1,TRBJ2-5,ASSHGTGGFQETQY
TRBV6-5,-,TRBJ1-2,ASSYGSGGYT
TRBV7-2,TRBD1,TRBJ2-5,ASSSGQGETQY
TRBV11-3,-,TRBJ2-3,ASSSQGTAQY
TRBV29-1,TRBD2,TRBJ2-1,SGGTSGPRNEQF
TRBV7-2,-,TRBJ1-4,ASSFRRGNEKLF
TRBV7-9,TRBD2,TRBJ2-2,ASSLPRTSGDNTGELF
TRBV10-1,-,TRBJ2-7,ASSYGPTGSYEQY